These T cell receptor beta chains were read from a single sample in a study of Graves' ophthalmopathy and Graves' hyperthyroidism. TCRdb analysed the multiplex PCR reads with MiXCR anew, one entry per CDR3 protein. The sample lists under 350,000 distinct CDR3 sequences, about a sixth seen once, with about 12% in the top ten. Sequenced: peripheral blood. The receptors come from an adult man with Graves' ophthalmopathy. Both conserved end residues are part of each CDR3.

TRBV5-1	14	CASSPGQGIYEQYF
TRBV6-2/TRBV6-3	13	CASSSGQIYGYTF
TRBV15	13	CATTARAEGGYTF
TRBV20-1	12	CSAVGREETQYF
TRBV4-2	15	CASSQETSDRGVQYF
TRBV27	14	CASSFSGRGTEAFF
TRBV6-5	16	CASSYSKGPGYYGYTF
TRBV11-1	16	CASSKGWTVNTGELFF
TRBV6-5	14	CASSYSPRVDEQYF
TRBV20-1	16	CSAKIPGTGVTYEQYF
TRBV6-2/TRBV6-3	20	CASSYREGAAGGRLAETQYF
TRBV5-1	14	CASSLASRNTEAFF
TRBV19	14	CASTGPGNTGELFF
TRBV3-1	13	CASSQEDRGQAFF
TRBV11-2	16	CASRDRRRGLTGELFF
TRBV11-1	19	CASSLEWGTGGLGNQPQHF
TRBV2	14	CGSSEGGTRGEAFF
TRBV27	16	CASSLSWDRANYGYTF
TRBV12-3/TRBV12-4	14	CASSSTGQGVGYTF
TRBV19	14	CASNSGHRNQPQHF